The TCR beta chain described here comes from a study of blood T cells in healthy people across ages. The authors drew approximately 9 milliliters of peripheral blood from each donor. CDR3 length equals 14 residues. The germline V gene has CDR1 SQVTM and CDR2 ANQGSEA. V lost 4 bases, J lost 1 base, and 8 bases lay in between. The second PCR ran roughly 7 to 12 cycles with a sample-barcoded 5' primer and J-beta primers. TCRdb used MiXCR to reprocess the 5' RACE reads, holding one entry per CDR3 protein. The sample shows roughly 1.4 million distinct CDR3 sequences, approximately 60% of them seen only once.

The clonotype comes from a man younger than 35 in good health. This chain connects TRBV29-1 to TRBJ2-6; tentatively, D is TRBD1 (6 bases). The sample comprised blood. The CDR3 loop reads CSVARGSGANVLTF. In nucleotides, the CDR3 is TGCAGCGTTGCGAGGGGGTCTGGGGCCAACGTCCTGACTTTC. Together with reference TRBV29-1 and TRBJ2-6, the CDR3 gives the full variable domain: SAVISQKPSRDICQRGTSLTIQCQVDSQVTMMFWYRQQPGQSLTLIATANQGSEATYESGFVIDKFPISRPNLTFSTLTVSNMSPEDSSIYLCSVARGSGANVLTFGAGSRLTVL.